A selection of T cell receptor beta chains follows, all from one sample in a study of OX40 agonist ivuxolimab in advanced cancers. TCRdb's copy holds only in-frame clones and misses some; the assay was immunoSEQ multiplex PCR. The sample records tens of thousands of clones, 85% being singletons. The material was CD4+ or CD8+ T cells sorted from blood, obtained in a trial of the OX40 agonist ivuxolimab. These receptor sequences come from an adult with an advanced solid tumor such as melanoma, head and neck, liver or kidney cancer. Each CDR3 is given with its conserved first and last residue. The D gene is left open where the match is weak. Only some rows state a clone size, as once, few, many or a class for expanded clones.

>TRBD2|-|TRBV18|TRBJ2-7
CASSRTSGSAEQYF
TGTGCCAGCTCAAGGACTAGCGGGAGTGCCGAGCAGTACTTC
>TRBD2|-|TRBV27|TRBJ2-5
CASRASGEETQYF
TGTGCCAGCAGGGCTAGCGGGGAAGAGACCCAGTACTTC
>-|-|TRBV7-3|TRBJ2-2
CASSLSLAGELFF
TGTGCCAGCAGCTTAAGTTTGGCCGGGGAGCTGTTTTTT
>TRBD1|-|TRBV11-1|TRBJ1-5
CASSVGTGTYQPQHF
TGTGCCAGCAGCGTCGGGACAGGGACGTATCAGCCCCAGCATTTT
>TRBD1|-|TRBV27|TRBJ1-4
CASGRTGFNEKLFF
TGTGCCAGCGGGAGGACAGGCTTTAATGAAAAACTGTTTTTT
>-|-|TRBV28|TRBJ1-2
CASSQSGEGNYGYTF
TGTGCCAGCAGTCAATCAGGGGAAGGTAACTATGGCTACACCTTC
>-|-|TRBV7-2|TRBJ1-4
CASSLVQSEKLFF
TGTGCCAGCAGCTTAGTCCAGAGTGAAAAACTGTTTTTT
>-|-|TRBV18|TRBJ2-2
CASSPPDANTGELFF
TGTGCCAGCTCCCCCCCAGACGCGAACACCGGGGAGCTGTTTTTT
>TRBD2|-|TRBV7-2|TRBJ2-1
CASSRTSGPSGEQFF
TGTGCCAGCAGCCGGACTAGCGGCCCCTCGGGAGAGCAGTTCTTC
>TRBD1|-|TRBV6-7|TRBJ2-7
CASSYSGQSYEQYF
TGTGCCAGCAGTTACTCGGGACAGTCCTACGAGCAGTACTTC
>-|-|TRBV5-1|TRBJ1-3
CASSDRSSGNTIYF
TGCGCCAGCAGCGACCGGAGCTCTGGAAACACCATATATTTT
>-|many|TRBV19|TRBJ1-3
CASRGTHSGNTIYF
TGTGCCAGTAGAGGGACCCACTCTGGAAACACCATATATTTT
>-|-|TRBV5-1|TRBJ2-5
CASSLGQGQETQYF
TGCGCCAGCAGCTTGGGGCAGGGTCAAGAGACCCAGTACTTC
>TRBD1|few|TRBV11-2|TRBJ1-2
CASSLDQGAGGSYGYTF
TGTGCCAGCAGCTTAGATCAGGGGGCAGGGGGCTCCTATGGCTACACCTTC
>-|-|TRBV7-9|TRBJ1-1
CASSLDRATEAFF
TGTGCCAGCAGCTTAGACAGGGCTACTGAAGCTTTCTTT
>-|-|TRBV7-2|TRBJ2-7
CASSLLPGQSYEQYF
TGTGCCAGCAGCTTATTACCTGGACAGTCCTACGAGCAGTACTTC
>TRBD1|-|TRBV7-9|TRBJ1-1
CASIGTGGVEAFF
TGTGCCTCAATAGGGACAGGGGGCGTTGAAGCTTTCTTT
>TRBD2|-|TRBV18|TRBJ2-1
CASSPLTSGYNEQFF
TGTGCCAGCTCACCCCTGACTAGCGGATACAATGAGCAGTTCTTC
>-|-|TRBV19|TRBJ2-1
CASSNDLPGAASYNEQFF
TGTGCCAGTTCTAACGATTTACCAGGGGCCGCTTCCTACAATGAGCAGTTCTTC
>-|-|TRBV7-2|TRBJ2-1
CASSPIDNEQFF
TGTGCCAGCAGCCCTATCGACAATGAGCAGTTCTTC
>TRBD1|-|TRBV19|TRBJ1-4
CASSTDRGHEKLFF
TGTGCCAGTAGTACTGACAGGGGACATGAAAAACTGTTTTTT
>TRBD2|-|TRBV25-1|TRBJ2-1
CASSIIPLAGRTNEQFF
TGTGCCAGCAGCATCATCCCACTAGCGGGACGTACCAATGAGCAGTTCTTC
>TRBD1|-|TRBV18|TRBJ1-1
CASSQNTGGGTEAFF
TGTGCCAGCTCACAAAATACAGGGGGCGGGACTGAAGCTTTCTTT
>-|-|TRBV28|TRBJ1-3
CASNGYSGNTIYF
TGTGCCAGCAATGGGTACTCTGGAAACACCATATATTTT
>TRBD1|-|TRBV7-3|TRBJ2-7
CASSLKTGGPSYEQYF
TGTGCCAGCAGCTTAAAGACAGGGGGTCCCTCCTACGAGCAGTACTTC
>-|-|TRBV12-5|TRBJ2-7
CASGCVQGPSYEQYF
TGTGCTAGTGGTTGCGTCCAGGGACCCTCCTACGAGCAGTACTTC
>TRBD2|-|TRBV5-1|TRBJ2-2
CASSLGLAGDGELFF
TGCGCCAGCAGCTTGGGGCTAGCGGGAGACGGGGAGCTGTTTTTT
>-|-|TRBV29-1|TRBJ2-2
CSVHRGSGELFF
TGCAGCGTCCATAGGGGCTCCGGGGAGCTGTTTTTT
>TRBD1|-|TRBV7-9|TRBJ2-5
CASSLRGGVETQYF
TGTGCCAGCAGCTTAAGAGGGGGCGTCGAGACCCAGTACTTC
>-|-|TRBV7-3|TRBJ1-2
CASSPRGALGFGYTF
TGTGCCAGCAGCCCACGGGGAGCCCTCGGGTTTGGCTACACCTTC
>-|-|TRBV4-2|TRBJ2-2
CASTPGTNTGELFF
TGTGCCAGCACCCCGGGGACGAACACCGGGGAGCTGTTTTTT
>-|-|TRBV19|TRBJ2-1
CASSRGPANNEQFF
TGTGCCAGTAGTCGCGGGCCGGCCAACAATGAGCAGTTCTTC
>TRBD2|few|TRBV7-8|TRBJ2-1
CASRASGRFGLSEQFF
TGTGCCAGCAGGGCTAGCGGGAGATTTGGGTTGAGTGAGCAGTTCTTC
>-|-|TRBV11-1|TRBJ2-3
CASRELFSTDTQYF
TGTGCCAGCCGGGAACTATTCTCCACAGATACGCAGTATTTT
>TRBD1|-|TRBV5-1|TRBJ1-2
CASSPGTGYYGYTF
TGCGCCAGCAGCCCCGGGACAGGGTACTATGGCTACACCTTC
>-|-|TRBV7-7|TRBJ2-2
CASSLDIANTGELFF
TGTGCCAGCAGCTTAGACATCGCGAACACCGGGGAGCTGTTTTTT
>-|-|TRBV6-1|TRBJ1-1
CASRPKDLMVTEAFF
TGTGCCAGCAGACCAAAAGACCTCATGGTCACTGAAGCTTTCTTT
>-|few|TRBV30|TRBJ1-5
CAWSRASQPQHF
TGTGCCTGGTCCAGGGCAAGTCAGCCCCAGCATTTT
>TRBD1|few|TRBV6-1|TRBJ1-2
CASSATGARGPSLGYGYTF
TGTGCCAGCAGTGCGACAGGGGCGAGAGGGCCGTCGTTGGGCTATGGCTACACCTTC
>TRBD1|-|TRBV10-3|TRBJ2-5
CAISESKRTGGLGETQYF
TGTGCCATCAGTGAGTCGAAGAGGACAGGGGGCCTTGGAGAGACCCAGTACTTC
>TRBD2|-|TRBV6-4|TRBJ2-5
CASSVTSGAGETQYF
TGTGCCAGCAGTGTTACTAGCGGGGCCGGAGAGACCCAGTACTTC
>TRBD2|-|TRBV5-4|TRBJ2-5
CASSLGGGKETQYF
TGTGCCAGCAGCTTGGGGGGGGGAAAAGAGACCCAGTACTTC
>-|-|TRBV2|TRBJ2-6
CASRGRTVRSSGANVLTF
TGTGCCAGCAGAGGAAGGACCGTCCGAAGCTCTGGGGCCAACGTCCTGACTTTC
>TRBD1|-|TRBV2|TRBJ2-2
CASSPPDRVPGELFF
TGTGCCAGCAGCCCCCCTGACAGGGTTCCCGGGGAGCTGTTTTTT
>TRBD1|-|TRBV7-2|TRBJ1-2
CASSLPDRGLYGYTF
TGTGCCAGCAGCTTACCGGACAGGGGCCTTTATGGCTACACCTTC
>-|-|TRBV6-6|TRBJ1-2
CASSYGNRVNYGYTF
TGTGCCAGCAGTTACGGAAACAGGGTCAACTATGGCTACACCTTC
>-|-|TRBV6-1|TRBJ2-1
CASSDPRTPPYNEQFF
TGTGCCAGCAGTGACCCGAGGACACCTCCCTACAATGAGCAGTTCTTC
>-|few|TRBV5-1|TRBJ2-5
CASSEWAGYLQETQYF
TGCGCCAGCAGCGAATGGGCCGGCTACCTACAAGAGACCCAGTACTTC
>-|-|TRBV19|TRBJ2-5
CASRSKQKETQYF
TGTGCCAGTCGCTCTAAGCAGAAAGAGACCCAGTACTTC
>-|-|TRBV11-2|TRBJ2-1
CASSFHGRNLNEQFF
TGTGCCAGCAGCTTCCACGGGAGAAATCTTAATGAGCAGTTCTTC
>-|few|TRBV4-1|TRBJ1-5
CASSQGQTDPQHF
TGCGCCAGCAGCCAAGGGCAGACTGATCCCCAGCATTTT
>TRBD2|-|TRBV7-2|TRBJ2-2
CASSLGLAGFFGELFF
TGTGCCAGCAGCTTAGGTCTAGCGGGGTTCTTCGGGGAGCTGTTTTTT
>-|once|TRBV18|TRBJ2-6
CASSPSGANVLTF
TGTGCCAGCTCACCCTCTGGGGCCAACGTCCTGACTTTC
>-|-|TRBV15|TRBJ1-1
CATSRGGLNTEAFF
TGTGCCACCAGCAGAGGGGGGCTGAACACTGAAGCTTTCTTT